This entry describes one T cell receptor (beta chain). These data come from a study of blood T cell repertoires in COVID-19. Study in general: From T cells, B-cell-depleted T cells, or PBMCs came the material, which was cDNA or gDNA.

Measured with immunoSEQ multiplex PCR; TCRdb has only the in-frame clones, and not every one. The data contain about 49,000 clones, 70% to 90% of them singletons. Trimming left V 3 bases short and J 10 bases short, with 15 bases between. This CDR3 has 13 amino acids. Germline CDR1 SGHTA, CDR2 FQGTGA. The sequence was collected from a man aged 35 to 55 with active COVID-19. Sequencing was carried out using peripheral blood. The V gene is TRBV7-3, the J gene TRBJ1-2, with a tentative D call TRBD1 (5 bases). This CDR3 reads CASSFDSRSNYTF. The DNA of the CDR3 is TGTGCCAGCAGCTTCGACAGCCGCTCTAACTACACCTTC.